This TCR beta chain was captured by sequencing in a study of Ad26.COV2.S vaccination and SARS-CoV-2 variants (dated by TCRdb to the early 2020s). For context, the study as a whole: TCRbeta repertoire sequencing was used to assess the specificity and breadth of SARS-CoV-2-reactive T cell receptors after Ad26.COV2.S vaccination. The TCR-sequenced set comprised about 32 samples: some 20 Ad26.COV2.S vaccine recipients, 5 placebo recipients and 8 SARS-CoV-2 convalescent individuals. Overall results and qualifications from the work: It was noted by the authors that total T cell responses may have been underestimated by the TCR breadth and depth analyses. After vaccination, spike-specific CD8+ and CD4+ T cell responses were reported to show substantial breadth. Vaccine and placebo recipients had similar non-spike TCR breadth, a finding consistent with the vaccine containing only spike. Higher spike-specific TCR breadth was observed in Ad26.COV2.S recipients than in placebo recipients (P = 0.0014).

The CDR3 goes from the cysteine to the phenylalanine over 15 residues. Only the CDR3 DNA is retained, 45 bases long and in frame from the first base. The germline V gene encodes CDR1 LGHNA and CDR2 YSLEER. Trimming removed 1 base from V and 2 bases from J, leaving 10 bases between the germline ends. With regard to this clone: The antigen this receptor binds is unknown. Base quality data are lacking; no much larger clone is found one base away.

The immunoSEQ Assay was the method used to sequence TCRbeta CDR3 regions. After extraction, genomic DNA underwent amplification by bias-controlled multiplex PCR, followed by high-throughput sequencing. Processing in the source paper ran as follows. To quantify the absolute abundance of every unique TCRbeta CDR3 region, sequences were collapsed and filtered. T cell fraction was estimated by normalizing TCRbeta template counts to usable DNA, with usable DNA measured through amplification of reference genes found in all nucleated cells. Repertoire TCRs were annotated as SARS-CoV-2-specific by exact matching of V gene, CDR3 amino acid sequence and J gene to a known reactive TCR set. MIRA supplied the reference SARS-CoV-2 TCR set, which was filtered for enrichment in COVID-19-positive ImmuneCODE repertoires so that public or cross-reactive TCRs were removed. Drawing on the MIRA antigens, annotated TCRs were analysed further at the level of specific ORF or position within ORF. Breadth was defined as annotated unique rearrangements over total unique productive rearrangements; depth was the summed frequency of those rearrangements. Two-sided Wilcoxon rank-sum tests were used to compare TCR breadth between groups. TCRdb carries this immuneACCESS record with in-frame sequences only. Its versions omit some clonotypes, under half of them owing to an unresolved V gene in the studies checked, with the rest unexplained. V and J calls and clone size are copied from that table; D and trimming were computed from the DNA. This sample comprises about 350,000 clones, about 91% of them detected only once. In total, the top ten clones hold around 4.2% of the sample.

The label giving this sample's time point can be read as: individuals recovered from natural SARS-CoV-2 infection. Sequences were derived from peripheral blood, sampled after recovery from COVID-19. Here the chain combines TRBV4-3 and TRBJ2-3; the D gene lacks a confident call. This sequence was found in a human donor who had recovered from COVID-19. This receptor has the CDR3 CASSQGGGTTDTQYF. The DNA reads as follows: TGCGCCAGCAGCCAAGGCGGTGGTACCACAGATACGCAGTATTTT.